This T cell receptor beta chain is drawn from a study of preoperative IRX-2 immunotherapy in early breast cancer. Produced via immunoSEQ multiplex PCR; TCRdb's table is partial and in-frame only. The sample holds 2,500 to 4,000 clones, about four fifths seen once. The V and J ends lost 4 bases and 6 bases respectively, with 22 bases between them. Germline values: CDR1 GTSNPN, CDR2 SVGIG (reference sequence). The CDR3 contains 17 residues. Documented treatment: preoperative locoregional IRX-2 cytokine immunotherapy. Samples came from a phase Ib trial of preoperative locoregional IRX-2 cytokine immunotherapy.

The rearrangement joins TRBV30 to TRBJ1-6; D not resolved. This receptor was obtained from a human donor with breast cancer. The material sequenced was tumor tissue, taken after IRX-2 immunotherapy. CDR3 protein: CAWNLNSADYANSPLHF. The CDR3 bases are TGTGCCTGGAATTTGAATTCGGCAGATTATGCTAATTCACCCCTCCACTTT.